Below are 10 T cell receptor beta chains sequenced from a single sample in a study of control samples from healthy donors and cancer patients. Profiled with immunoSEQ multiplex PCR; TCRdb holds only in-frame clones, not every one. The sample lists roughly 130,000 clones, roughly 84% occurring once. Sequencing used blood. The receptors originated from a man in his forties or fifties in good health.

The CDR3 nucleotides are TGCGCCAGCAGCTTACCACAGGGAGGTGGCACAGATACGCAGTATTTT. Translating gives CASSLPQGGGTDTQYF. This sequence joins TRBV5-1 and TRBJ2-3, with D possibly called TRBD1 or TRBD2 (6 bases each). Trimming stripped 2 bases from V and 1 base from J, with 14 bases between. The CDR3 has 16 residues. CDR1 is SGHRS and CDR2 is YFSETQ in the germline V gene.

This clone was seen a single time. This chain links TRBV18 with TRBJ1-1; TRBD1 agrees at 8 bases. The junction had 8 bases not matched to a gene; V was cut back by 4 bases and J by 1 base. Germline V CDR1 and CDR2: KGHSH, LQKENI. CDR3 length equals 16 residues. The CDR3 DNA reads TGTGCCAGCTCACAGGCAGGACAGGGAAAGAACACTGAAGCTTTCTTT. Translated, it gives CASSQAGQGKNTEAFF.

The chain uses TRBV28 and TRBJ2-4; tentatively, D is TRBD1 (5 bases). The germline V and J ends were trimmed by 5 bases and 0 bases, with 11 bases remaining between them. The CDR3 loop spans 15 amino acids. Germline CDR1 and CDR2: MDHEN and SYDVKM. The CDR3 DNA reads TGTGCCAGCAGTCCGCAGGGTCTAGCCAAAAACATTCAGTACTTC. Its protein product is CASSPQGLAKNIQYF.

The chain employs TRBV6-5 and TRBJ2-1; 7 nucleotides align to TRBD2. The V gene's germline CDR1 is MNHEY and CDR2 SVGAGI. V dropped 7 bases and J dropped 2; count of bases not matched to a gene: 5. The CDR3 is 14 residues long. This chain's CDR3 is CASTLGGTYNEQFF. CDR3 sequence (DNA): TGTGCCAGCACCCTCGGGGGGACCTACAATGAGCAGTTCTTC.

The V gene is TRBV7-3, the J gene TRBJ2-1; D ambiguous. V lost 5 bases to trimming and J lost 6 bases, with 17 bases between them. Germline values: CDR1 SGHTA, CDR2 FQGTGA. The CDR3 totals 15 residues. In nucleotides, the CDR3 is TGTGCCAGCAGCCTAGGTCCAAGCCGCGGCAATGAGCAGTTCTTC. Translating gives CASSLGPSRGNEQFF.

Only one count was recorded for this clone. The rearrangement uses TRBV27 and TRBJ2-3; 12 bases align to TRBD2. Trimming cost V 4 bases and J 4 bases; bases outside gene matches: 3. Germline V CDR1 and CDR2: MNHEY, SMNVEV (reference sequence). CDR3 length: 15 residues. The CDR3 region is CASSSSGGAADTQYF. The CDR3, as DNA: TGTGCCAGCAGTTCTAGCGGGGGGGCCGCAGATACGCAGTATTTT.

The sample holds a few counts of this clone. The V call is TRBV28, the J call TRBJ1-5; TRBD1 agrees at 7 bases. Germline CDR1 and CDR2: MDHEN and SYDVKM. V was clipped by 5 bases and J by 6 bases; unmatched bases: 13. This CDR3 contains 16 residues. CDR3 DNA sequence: TGTGCCAGCAGTCTGTTCGGACAGGCCTTCAGTCAGCCCCAGCATTTT. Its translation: CASSLFGQAFSQPQHF.

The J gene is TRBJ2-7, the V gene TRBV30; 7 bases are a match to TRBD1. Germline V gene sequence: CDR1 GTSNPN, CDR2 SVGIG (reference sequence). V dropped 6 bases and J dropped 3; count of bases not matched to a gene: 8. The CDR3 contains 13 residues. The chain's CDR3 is CACQRGRNYEQYF. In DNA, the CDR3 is TGTGCCTGCCAGAGGGGGCGCAACTACGAGCAGTACTTC.

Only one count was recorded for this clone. The CDR3 region is CASSQGLVTYEQYF. As DNA, the CDR3 is TGTGCCAGCAGTCAAGGACTGGTTACCTACGAGCAGTACTTC. The J gene is TRBJ2-7, the V gene TRBV25-1; tentatively, D is TRBD2 (5 bases). V lost 5 bases to trimming and J lost 2 bases, with 13 bases between them. The CDR3 spans 14 residues. The germline V gene has CDR1 MGHDK and CDR2 SYGVNS.

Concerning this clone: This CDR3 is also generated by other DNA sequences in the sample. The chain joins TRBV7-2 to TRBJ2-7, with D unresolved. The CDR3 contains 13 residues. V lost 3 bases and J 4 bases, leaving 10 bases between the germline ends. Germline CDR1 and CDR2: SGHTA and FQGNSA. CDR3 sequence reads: CASSLGPNYEQYF. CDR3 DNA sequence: TGTGCCAGCAGCTTGGGTCCAAATTACGAGCAGTACTTC.